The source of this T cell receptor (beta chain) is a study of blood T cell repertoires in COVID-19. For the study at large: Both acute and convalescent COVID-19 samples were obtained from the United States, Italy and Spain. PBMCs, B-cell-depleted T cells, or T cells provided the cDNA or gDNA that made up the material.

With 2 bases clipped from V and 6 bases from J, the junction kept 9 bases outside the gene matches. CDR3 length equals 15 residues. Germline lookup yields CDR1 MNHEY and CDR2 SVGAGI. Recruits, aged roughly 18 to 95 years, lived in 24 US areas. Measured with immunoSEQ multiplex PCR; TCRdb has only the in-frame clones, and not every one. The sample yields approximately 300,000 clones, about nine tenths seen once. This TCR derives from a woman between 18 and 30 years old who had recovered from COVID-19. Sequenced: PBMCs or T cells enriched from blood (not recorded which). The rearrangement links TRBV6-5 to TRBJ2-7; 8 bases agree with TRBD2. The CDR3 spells CASSYTSGPSSEQYF. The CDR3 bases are TGTGCCAGCAGTTACACTAGCGGTCCCTCGTCCGAGCAGTACTTC.